This T cell receptor beta chain was recovered during a study of cytomegalovirus exposure and HLA in healthy donors. Turning to this clone: The antigen remains undetermined.

The PCR ran on 60 Vbeta and 13 Jbeta primers. The repertoire was sequenced with immunoSEQ multiplex PCR; TCRdb's copy has only in-frame clones and lacks some. The sample contains 170,000 or so clones, roughly 78% of which appear only once. Per the germline V gene, CDR1 is LGHNT and CDR2 is FRNRAP. Trimming took off 7 bases at V and 4 bases at J, with 14 bases between the two ends. CDR3 length equals 13 residues. Notes on the study in general: As confirmed in vitro, a few CMV-associated chains were specific for CMV antigens. Immune exposure was documented only through CMV serostatus.

The receptor comes from a woman aged 50 to 60 in good health and CMV-seropositive. The sequenced sample consisted of PBMCs. This chain links TRBV12-5 with TRBJ2-7; D is uncertain. CDR3 sequence (DNA): TGTGCTAGTGCCACCGGAGAAAGTTACGAGCAGTACTTC. This translates into CASATGESYEQYF.